This T cell receptor beta chain was identified in a study of response to subunit inactivated influenza vaccine. Overall study results and limits: Authors suggested seasonal influenza vaccinations each recruit few new T cells.

Germline V CDR1 and CDR2: SGHRS, YFSETQ. Trimming removed 3 bases from V and 5 bases from J; junction bases left unmatched: 9. CDR3 length equals 16 residues. This clonotype was seen more than once but under ten times. Its antigen is unknown. MiXCR, applied by TCRdb to the RT-PCR reads, yields one record per CDR3 protein. The sample lists hundreds of thousands of distinct CDR3 sequences; 15% to 19% were seen once. The sequence came from a middle-aged man who received an inactivated influenza vaccine. The source was PBMCs from blood, collected about 12 days after vaccination. The rearrangement links TRBV5-1 to TRBJ2-2; 8 positions agree with TRBD2. As DNA, the CDR3 is TGCGCCAGCAGCTGGACCCCGGGACTAGGGACCGGGGAGCTGTTTTTT. It yields the protein CASSWTPGLGTGELFF.